This T cell receptor beta chain comes out of a study of CD8 T cells in ankylosing spondylitis. At least ten counts were recorded for this clonotype. The antigen remains unidentified. The germline CDR1 and CDR2 sequences are SEHNR and FQNEAQ (reference sequence). V shed 5 bases and J 1 base; nucleotides not matched to a gene: 2. CDR3 length: 15 residues. Regarding the study as a whole: Blood of patients with ankylosing spondylitis appeared to be characterized by a TCR beta motif of several highly homologous variants. Disease-linked clones bore a CD8+ phenotype, appearing relatively rarely in peripheral blood.

TCRdb reanalysed the 5' RACE reads using MiXCR and keeps one entry per CDR3 protein. Of 350,000 to 550,000 distinct CDR3 sequences in the sample, 25% to 30% were seen once. The TCR comes from a male donor with ankylosing spondylitis. Material for sequencing was blood, either unsorted or a sorted T cell fraction (not recorded which). The V call is TRBV7-9, the J call TRBJ2-6; 7 positions agree with TRBD1. The CDR3 sequence is CASSPTGSGANVLTF. DNA of the CDR3: TGTGCCAGCAGCCCGACAGGGTCTGGGGCCAACGTCCTGACTTTC.